This is a list of T cell receptor beta chains from one sample in a study of shared T cell receptors in the human thymus. Sequencing used immunoSEQ multiplex PCR; TCRdb keeps in-frame clones, though not all of them. The sample holds hundreds of thousands of clones, over 75% seen once. The sample was also reused in another study, on human thymus T cells.

The sequencing sample was made of thymocytes. The receptors stem from a boy younger than two with a congenital heart defect. CDR3s include the opening cysteine and the closing phenylalanine or tryptophan. The D gene is left open where the match is weak. Only some rows state a clone size, as once, few, many or a class for expanded clones.

TRBV14,TRBJ2-7,TRBD2,NA,TGTGCCAGCAGCCATGTAGCGGGAGGATCGGACTACGAGCAGTACTTC,CASSHVAGGSDYEQYF
TRBV4-1,TRBJ2-3,TRBD2,NA,TGCGCCAGCAGCCAAGGGACAGGCGGGGGACTAGCGGGGGATACGCAGTATTTT,CASSQGTGGGLAGDTQYF
TRBV29-1,TRBJ2-5,NA,NA,TGCAGCGCCGCCCTCGCGGGACAAGAGACCCAGTACTTC,CSAALAGQETQYF
TRBV29-1,TRBJ1-2,NA,NA,TGCAGCGTTGAAGATCTAGGAAAGACCCGAGGCGGCTACACCTTC,CSVEDLGKTRGGYTF
TRBV28,TRBJ2-7,NA,NA,TGTGCCAGCAGCGCCCGAACCGACAGTTACGAGCAGTACTTC,CASSARTDSYEQYF
TRBV19,TRBJ1-1,TRBD1,NA,TGTGCCAGTAGTAGGACAGGGGGTTTCACTGAAGCTTTCTTT,CASSRTGGFTEAFF
TRBV29-1,TRBJ2-7,NA,NA,TGCAGCGTTGGGGGTGGAGGGAAAGGGAGCTCCTACGAGCAGTACTTC,CSVGGGGKGSSYEQYF
TRBV11-1,TRBJ2-1,TRBD2,NA,TGTGCCAGCAGCTCCCCGGGAGGGCCCTACAATGAGCAGTTCTTC,CASSSPGGPYNEQFF
TRBV5-8,TRBJ2-1,TRBD1,NA,TGTGCCAGCAGCTTGGTCTTTGGGACAGGACTGAACAATGAGCAGTTCTTC,CASSLVFGTGLNNEQFF
TRBV28,TRBJ2-1,NA,NA,TGTGCCAGCAGTGCTGACAGAGCTGCTTTCTTC,CASSADRAAFF
TRBV27,TRBJ2-3,TRBD2,NA,TGTGCCAGCAGTTTAAAGGGACTAGCCCAATTAGGCACAGATACGCAGTATTTT,CASSLKGLAQLGTDTQYF
TRBV27,TRBJ2-7,TRBD2,NA,TGTGCCAGCAGCCGGGGGACTAGCGGTTACGAGCAGTACTTC,CASSRGTSGYEQYF
TRBV28,TRBJ2-7,TRBD2,NA,TGTGCCATCCGACATCGGCTGACTAGCAAAACCTACGAGCAGTACTTC,CAIRHRLTSKTYEQYF
TRBV27,TRBJ2-1,NA,NA,TGTGCCAGCCGGGGACAAAACTCCTACAATGAGCAGTTCTTC,CASRGQNSYNEQFF
TRBV27,TRBJ2-7,NA,NA,TGTGCCAGCCGATCCGGACAGCCAGACTACGAGCAGTACTTC,CASRSGQPDYEQYF
TRBV18,TRBJ2-7,NA,NA,TGTGCCAGCTCACACAGAACCGAGACCTACGAGCAGTACTTC,CASSHRTETYEQYF
TRBV25-1,TRBJ2-7,TRBD2,NA,TGTGCCAGCAGTGCTGGACTAGCGGCCGCCTACGAGCAGTACTTC,CASSAGLAAAYEQYF
TRBV27,TRBJ2-1,NA,NA,TGTGCCAGCAGTTTTTGGGACACTAGGAATGAGCAGTTCTTC,CASSFWDTRNEQFF
TRBV6-1,TRBJ2-7,TRBD1,NA,TGTGCCAGCAGTGACGGACAGGGGATCGCCTACGAGCAGTACTTC,CASSDGQGIAYEQYF
TRBV7-9,TRBJ2-1,TRBD2,NA,TGTGCCAGCAGCTTAGCACCGGCGGGAGGGCCGAGGAATGAGCAGTTCTTC,CASSLAPAGGPRNEQFF
TRBV5-5,TRBJ2-6,TRBD1,NA,TGTGCCAGCAGCAAAACAGGGGGAACTGGGGCCAACGTCCTGACTTTC,CASSKTGGTGANVLTF
TRBV4-3,TRBJ1-4,NA,NA,TGCGCCAGCAGCCAAGAAGGGAAGCAGGGGAATGAAAAACTGTTTTTT,CASSQEGKQGNEKLFF
TRBV6-1,TRBJ1-4,NA,NA,TGTGCCAGCAGTGAAGTTGAGGGGGATAATGAAAAACTGTTTTTT,CASSEVEGDNEKLFF
TRBV23-1,TRBJ1-6,TRBD1,NA,TGCGCCAGCAGAGACTGGACAGGCCGATCTTCACCCCTCCACTTT,CASRDWTGRSSPLHF
TRBV4-2,TRBJ2-7,NA,NA,TGTGCCAGCAGCCAAGGGGGGACACCCTCCTACGAGCAGTACTTC,CASSQGGTPSYEQYF
TRBV4-1,TRBJ1-5,TRBD1,NA,TGCGCCAGCAGCCAAAAACCCGGGACAGGGGGTCCTAATCAGCCCCAGCATTTT,CASSQKPGTGGPNQPQHF
TRBV28,TRBJ2-1,TRBD1,NA,TGTGCCAGCAGCCCCGGGACAGGGGATTACAATGAGCAGTTCTTC,CASSPGTGDYNEQFF
TRBV9,TRBJ1-1,TRBD1,once,TGTGCCAGCAGCGTAGGCGGACAGGGGCCGAACACTGAAGCTTTCTTT,CASSVGGQGPNTEAFF
TRBV5-6,TRBJ1-2,NA,NA,TGTGCCAGCAGCCCAACCTCGATGGGTGTTAAGAGCGACTATGGCTACACCTTC,CASSPTSMGVKSDYGYTF
TRBV28,TRBJ1-2,NA,NA,TGTGCCAGCAGTTTCTCCCGGACAAGAATCCCTGTGAGCTACACCTTC,CASSFSRTRIPVSYTF
TRBV27,TRBJ2-1,TRBD2,NA,TGTGCCAGCAGTTATATAGCGGGAGGACGGGAGCAGTTCTTC,CASSYIAGGREQFF
TRBV6-5,TRBJ2-3,NA,NA,TGTGCCAGCAGACCCCCCGCGGGCCCCACAGATACGCAGTATTTT,CASRPPAGPTDTQYF
TRBV5-4,TRBJ2-1,TRBD2,NA,TGTGCCAGCAGCTGCCGGGCGGGAGAGAGTAATGAGCAGTTCTTC,CASSCRAGESNEQFF
TRBV27,TRBJ2-5,TRBD1,NA,TGTGCCAGCAGTTTATCGAAAAGGATCGGGACAGAAGAGACCCAGTACTTC,CASSLSKRIGTEETQYF
TRBV15,TRBJ2-2,NA,few,TGTGCCACCAGCAGAGATCGACAGTACGGAGGGGAGCTGTTTTTT,CATSRDRQYGGELFF
TRBV12-2,TRBJ1-3,NA,NA,TGTGCAAGTCGCTTAGCGAAACACCACGTTGGAAACACCATATATTTT,CASRLAKHHVGNTIYF
TRBV7-6,TRBJ2-7,TRBD1,NA,TGTGCCAGCAGCTTAGGGACAGGCGAGCAGTACTTC,CASSLGTGEQYF
TRBV7-3,TRBJ2-5,TRBD2,NA,TGTGCCAGCAGCTTAATGGGTCCTAGCGGGAGGGGGCAAGAGACCCAGTACTTC,CASSLMGPSGRGQETQYF
TRBV27,TRBJ2-1,TRBD2,NA,TGTGCCAGCAGTCCTCCTTCGGGACTAGTGATGAATGAGCAGTTCTTC,CASSPPSGLVMNEQFF
TRBV14,TRBJ2-7,NA,NA,TGTGCCAGCAGCCAAGCCCGCGGGGCGCTTGCCTTCGAGCAGTACTTC,CASSQARGALAFEQYF
TRBV4-1,TRBJ2-1,TRBD2,few,TGCGCCAGCAGCCAAGCCGGGGGGAGCTCCTACAATGAGCAGTTCTTC,CASSQAGGSSYNEQFF
TRBV4-3,TRBJ2-2,NA,NA,TGCGCCAGCAGCCCGAGGCAAGGGGCAGGAGGGGAGCTGTTTTTT,CASSPRQGAGGELFF
TRBV2,TRBJ2-1,TRBD2,NA,TGTGCCAGCAGTTCTAGCAGGACTAGCGGGAGCAATGAGCAGTTCTTC,CASSSSRTSGSNEQFF